Below are 16 T cell receptor beta chains sequenced from a single sample in a study of patients and donors after allogeneic stem cell transplantation. TCRdb reanalysed the RT-PCR reads using MiXCR and keeps one entry per CDR3 protein. The sample carries 25,000 to 40,000 distinct CDR3 sequences, roughly a third recorded once. Input material: blood, either unsorted or a sorted T cell fraction (not recorded which). These receptors came from a human donor who was either an allogeneic HSCT recipient or a stem cell or donor lymphocyte infusion donor (not recorded which). It is not recorded whose cells these are; they may come from a transplant donor.

This clonotype was recorded a few times. The chain joins TRBV6-2 or TRBV6-3 to TRBJ1-1; D is undetermined. Trimming took off 6 bases at V and 6 bases at J, with 14 bases between the two ends. Germline CDR1 MNHEY, CDR2 SVGEGT. The CDR3 runs 13 residues. CDR3 sequence: CASRGNGEPEAFF. For the CDR3, the DNA is TGTGCCAGCAGGGGGAATGGGGAGCCTGAAGCTTTCTTT.

The V call is TRBV6-2 or TRBV6-3, the J call TRBJ2-1; TRBD2 is a possible D gene (6 bases). V lost 2 bases, J lost 12 bases, and 11 bases lay in between. The germline V gene encodes CDR1 MNHEY and CDR2 SVGEGT. CDR3 length: 12 amino acids. The CDR3 sequence is CASSYPRLGQFF. In nucleotides, the CDR3 is TGTGCCAGCAGTTACCCTCGACTAGGGCAGTTCTTC.

The rearrangement uses TRBV6-5 and TRBJ1-1; D is perhaps TRBD1 (5 bases). V lost 5 bases and J 8 bases, leaving 12 bases between the germline ends. The CDR3 consists of 12 residues. CDR1 MNHEY and CDR2 SVGAGI come from the germline V gene. In nucleotides, the CDR3 is TGTGCCAGCAGTCCTAGGGACGAAGAAGCTTTCTTT. Its protein is CASSPRDEEAFF.

The chain couples TRBV4-2 to TRBJ2-1; 11 nucleotides line up with TRBD2. CDR1 and CDR2 from the germline V gene are LGHNA and YNFKEQ. There are 16 residues in the CDR3. Trimming took 4 bases from V and 6 from J; bases not matched to a gene: 8. For the CDR3, the DNA is TGTGCCAGCAGCCTCAAGCTTCTAGCGGGAGGCAATGAGCAGTTCTTC. Its translation is CASSLKLLAGGNEQFF.

This clonotype was found a few times. This sequence joins TRBV7-9 and TRBJ2-5; D is tentatively TRBD1 or TRBD2 (5 bases each). The germline V and J ends were trimmed by 6 bases and 5 bases, with 22 bases remaining between them. Germline CDR1 and CDR2: SEHNR and FQNEAQ (reference sequence). This CDR3 contains 16 residues. In nucleotides, the CDR3 is TGTGCCAGCAGATCACCGGGACGGCAAAGGAGGGAGACCCAGTACTTC. This translates into CASRSPGRQRRETQYF.

This chain joins TRBV7-3 and TRBJ1-1, with D uncertain. CDR1 is SGHTA, CDR2 FQGTGA, per germline. This CDR3 spans 15 amino acids. V was cut by 2 bases and J by 3 bases, with 13 bases left in between. This CDR3 is CASSLSPKTYTEAFF. The CDR3 DNA sequence: TGTGCCAGCAGCTTATCCCCAAAAACCTACACTGAAGCTTTCTTT.

This clonotype was picked up a small number of times. The chain links TRBV7-9 to TRBJ2-5; D gene ambiguous. The V end lost 1 base, the J end lost 4 bases, and 10 bases lay between the germline ends. The CDR3 length is 14 residues. Germline CDR1 SEHNR, CDR2 FQNEAQ (reference sequence). The CDR3 nucleotides are TGTGCCAGCAGCTTAGGCCTAGGCGGAGAGACCCAGTACTTC. Amino acid sequence: CASSLGLGGETQYF.

Here the CDR3 reads CASSQGLREVGELFF. CDR3 nucleotide sequence: TGTGCCAGCAGCCAAGGTCTAAGGGAGGTCGGGGAGCTGTTTTTT. The chain employs TRBV3-1 and TRBJ2-2; perhaps TRBD2 as D (6 bases). There are 15 residues in the CDR3. Germline V CDR1 and CDR2: LGHDT, YNNKEL (reference sequence). The V end lost 1 base, the J end lost 7 bases, and 13 bases lay between the germline ends.

This clonotype was seen only a few times. This rearrangement joins TRBV4-3 to TRBJ1-2, with TRBD1 as a possible D gene (6 bases). Germline CDR1 is LGHNA and CDR2 is YSLEER. CDR3 size: 16 residues. The V end lost 0 bases, the J end lost 0 bases, and 11 bases lay between the germline ends. CDR3 protein: CASSQDRGTANYGYTF. Written as DNA, the CDR3 is TGCGCCAGCAGCCAAGACAGGGGTACCGCTAACTATGGCTACACCTTC.

There are a few counts of this clonotype. The gene calls are TRBV12-3 or TRBV12-4 and TRBJ2-2; D may be TRBD1 (5 bases). V lost 2 bases to trimming and J lost 4 bases, with 8 bases between them. The CDR3 is 14 residues long. For the CDR3, the DNA is TGTGCCAGCAGTTTATGGCAGGGCACCGGGGAGCTGTTTTTT. Encoded protein: CASSLWQGTGELFF.

The rearrangement uses TRBV12-3 or TRBV12-4 and TRBJ1-2, with 11 positions matching TRBD1. V trimming: 1 base; J trimming: 4 bases; junction bases outside the gene matches: 2. This CDR3 has 15 amino acids. The CDR3 nucleotides read TGTGCCAGCAGTTTAGAAGGGACAGGGGGCTATGGCTACACCTTC. It codes for CASSLEGTGGYGYTF.

This clonotype was seen more than once but under ten times. V usage is TRBV4-1 and J usage is TRBJ2-5; 9 positions match TRBD1. The CDR3 is made up of 15 amino acids. V shed 4 bases and J 2 bases; nucleotides not matched to a gene: 5. CDR1 is MGHRA and CDR2 is YSYEKL in the germline V gene. The CDR3 reads CASSLLGQGQETQYF. CDR3 bases: TGCGCCAGCAGCCTCCTGGGACAGGGACAAGAGACCCAGTACTTC.

The V gene is TRBV2, the J gene TRBJ2-7, with a tentative D call TRBD1 (6 bases). V was cut by 4 bases and J by 5 bases, with 9 bases left in between. The CDR3 is 12 amino acids. Germline V gene lookup returns CDR1 SNHLY and CDR2 FYNNEI. Written as DNA, the CDR3 is TGTGCCAGCAGTGTACCAGGGGACGAGCAGTACTTC. It yields the protein CASSVPGDEQYF.

Ten or more counts support this clonotype. This chain joins TRBV20-1 and TRBJ2-4; no clear D. Looked up from germline, CDR1 is DFQATT and CDR2 is SNEGSKA (reference sequence). The CDR3 extends over 14 amino acids. Between the trimmed V and J ends, which lost 6 bases and 0 bases, there was a span of 12 bases. CDR3 protein: CSAPSHLAKNIQYF. The CDR3 DNA reads TGCAGTGCACCCTCTCACTTAGCCAAAAACATTCAGTACTTC.

This clonotype was seen a few times. The chain carries TRBV7-6 and TRBJ1-1; D is unclear. CDR3 length: 12 residues. Germline assignment: CDR1 SGHVS and CDR2 FNYEAQ. V was shortened by 5 bases and J by 0 bases, with 4 bases between the two germline ends. CDR3 sequence: CASSLLNTEAFF. The CDR3 DNA sequence: TGTGCCAGCAGCCTACTGAACACTGAAGCTTTCTTT.

The J gene is TRBJ1-1, the V gene TRBV4-3, with D maybe TRBD1 (5 bases). Trimming cost V 0 bases and J 1 base, with 12 bases left between them. CDR1 and CDR2 (germline): LGHNA, YSLEER. CDR3 length equals 16 residues. CDR3 residues: CASSQDISGPNTEAFF. The DNA for the CDR3 is TGCGCCAGCAGCCAAGATATATCAGGGCCGAACACTGAAGCTTTCTTT.